This T cell receptor beta chain was found in a study of T cells in Graves' hyperthyroidism and ophthalmopathy. Uncontrolled infection, other autoimmune disease, pregnancy and lactation each barred patients from inclusion. The diagnoses drew upon clinical symptoms, serum thyroxine and TRAb, thyroid ultrasound and orbital computed tomography. Broader study findings: Blood also carried most thyroid clonotypes expanded above 0.001.

Losses at the gene ends were 2 bases for V and 7 bases for J; bases not matched to a gene: 10. The CDR3 runs 18 residues. CDR1 is MGHDK, CDR2 SYGVNS, per germline. The source material, RNA transcripts, was used to amplify TCR beta CDR3 regions. Primed by the HTBI set, a first-round RT-PCR was run on the TCR CDR3. MiXCR, run by TCRdb on the multiplex PCR reads, gives a single entry per CDR3 protein. The table lists nearly 250,000 distinct CDR3 sequences, approximately 25% of them singletons. This clonotype was seen just once. The target antigen is unknown. The clonotype comes from a woman aged 35 to 49 with Graves' ophthalmopathy. The source material was blood. The chain carries TRBV25-1 and TRBJ2-6; 11 nucleotides align to TRBD2. CDR3 amino acids: CASSEQALTSGSANVLTF. CDR3 nucleotide sequence: TGTGCCAGCAGTGAACAGGCGCTCACTAGCGGGAGTGCCAACGTCCTGACTTTC. The variable domain in full, with the rest retrieved from reference TRBV25-1 and TRBJ2-6, is EADIYQTPRYLVIGTGKKITLECSQTMGHDKMYWYQQDPGMELHLIHYSYGVNSTEKGDLSSESTVSRIRTEHFPLTLESARPSHTSQYLCASSEQALTSGSANVLTFGAGSRLTVL.